This is a list of T cell receptor beta chains from one sample in a study of tumor-infiltrating lymphocytes in primary liver carcinoma. TCRdb called the multiplex PCR reads again in MiXCR, with one record for every CDR3 protein. The data contain almost 55,000 distinct CDR3 sequences, 70% to 80% of them singletons. Sequencing was performed on liver tumor tissue from sampling region 2. The source is a man aged 35 to 55 with primary liver carcinoma and hepatitis B virus infection. Each CDR3 is given with its conserved first and last residue.

TRBJ2-5 | TRBV11-2 | CASSHVSLGETQYF
TRBJ2-3 | TRBV4-1 | CASNQEPSGTDTEYF
. | TRBV4-1 | CSSSQASSVEQYF
TRBJ2-2 | TRBV28 | CASSSNEGSANTGELFF
TRBJ2-2 | TRBV11-2 | CASSLVRAYPGTGELFF
TRBJ2-5 | TRBV10-3 | CAISGVKVETQYF
TRBJ1-5 | TRBV10-2 | CASSESDSGQPQHF
TRBJ2-3 | TRBV11-2 | CASSPGSLSDRQYF
TRBJ2-7 | TRBV11-2 | CASSLGRGLAYEQYF
TRBJ2-2 | TRBV11-2 | CASSLSRTARRHRGAVF
TRBJ1-2 | TRBV11-2 | CASNERDTTCGYTF
TRBJ2-1 | TRBV21-1 | CASCKEVGGSNEQFF
TRBJ2-6 | TRBV6-6 | CASGPTGSGANVLTF
TRBJ2-7 | TRBV29-1 | CSVELTESYELYF
TRBJ2-5 | TRBV5-8 | CASSLGGTGQETQYF
TRBJ2-7 | TRBV7-8 | CTSSVSRRVYEQYF
TRBJ1-6 | TRBV28 | CASSLRTGGINSPLHF
TRBJ2-3 | TRBV20-1 | CSAPGPGQETRTDTQYF
TRBJ2-7 | TRBV7-9 | CASSSDRRAFDEQYF
TRBJ1-4 | TRBV5-1 | CASSTGTGMGEKLFF
TRBJ1-5 | TRBV12-3/TRBV12-4 | CVSSLDKPQHF
TRBJ2-3 | TRBV29-1 | CSFELAGGWTDTQCF
TRBJ2-7 | TRBV11-1 | CAGSLEATVSYEQYF
TRBJ2-7 | TRBV4-1 | CASSQELAGSYEQYF
TRBJ2-7 | TRBV5-1 | CASSLTSGQAYGQYF
TRBJ2-1 | TRBV14 | CASSAVAGAYNERLF